This entry lists 12 T cell receptor beta chains sequenced from one sample in a study of T cells in Graves' hyperthyroidism and ophthalmopathy. Researchers amplified the TCR beta CDR3 regions from RNA transcripts. The TCR CDR3 first-round RT-PCR relied on the HTBI primer set. Via MiXCR, TCRdb re-called the multiplex PCR reads, giving one row per CDR3 protein. In the table there are some 560,000 distinct CDR3 sequences, 15% to 18% of which are singletons. The source material was blood. These TCRs come from a young woman with Graves' hyperthyroidism.

This clonotype came up many times. The chain has TRBV28 and TRBJ2-1; 10 positions match TRBD2. CDR3 size: 15 residues. V lost 4 bases to trimming and J lost 6 bases; unmatched junction nucleotides: 6. CDR1 is MDHEN and CDR2 is SYDVKM in the germline V gene. The chain's CDR3 is CASSWTSGLFNEQFF. The CDR3 DNA sequence: TGTGCCAGCAGTTGGACTAGCGGTCTTTTCAATGAGCAGTTCTTC. The variable domain in full, completed from reference TRBV28 and TRBJ2-1, reads DVKVTQSSRYLVKRTGEKVFLECVQDMDHENMFWYRQDPGLGLRLIYFSYDVKMKEKGDIPEGYSVSREKKERFSLILESASTNQTSMYLCASSWTSGLFNEQFFGPGTRLTVL.

This clonotype was observed at least ten times. The CDR3 DNA is TGTGCCTGGAGGGATTCGGCAGGGAGCGGCTACACCTTC. Encoded protein: CAWRDSAGSGYTF. The chain has TRBV30 and TRBJ1-2; D is perhaps TRBD1 (5 bases). V shed 3 bases and J shed 8 bases, with 16 bases lying between them. CDR1 and CDR2 from the germline V gene are GTSNPN and SVGIG (reference sequence). This CDR3 has 13 residues.

This clonotype has a count of ten or more. This chain links TRBV20-1 with TRBJ2-5; D assignment may be TRBD1 or TRBD2 (5 bases each). V was shortened by 4 bases and J by 0 bases, with 15 bases between the two germline ends. The CDR3 length is 15 residues. Germline V gives CDR1 DFQATT, CDR2 SNEGSKA (reference sequence). The CDR3 DNA reads as TGCAGTGCTAACAATTTTGGGACCAACCAAGAGACCCAGTACTTC. It specifies CSANNFGTNQETQYF.

The rearrangement links TRBV20-1 to TRBJ1-1; D is unclear. The CDR3 is made up of 15 amino acids. Germline V gene lookup returns CDR1 DFQATT and CDR2 SNEGSKA (reference sequence). V lost 2 bases to trimming and J lost 0 bases, with 13 bases between them. CDR3 DNA sequence: TGCAGTGCTAGACCCTCCAGCGGGTTGAACACTGAAGCTTTCTTT. Its translation is CSARPSSGLNTEAFF.

This clonotype was observed at least ten times. V usage is TRBV28 and J usage is TRBJ2-5; D call uncertain. Trimming stripped 4 bases from V and 7 bases from J, with 7 bases between. Germline CDR1 and CDR2: MDHEN and SYDVKM. The CDR3 has 11 residues. CDR3 nucleotides: TGTGCCAGCAGTTCGATAGGGACCCAGTACTTC. Amino acids: CASSSIGTQYF. Combining the CDR3 with reference TRBV28 and TRBJ2-5 gives the whole variable domain DVKVTQSSRYLVKRTGEKVFLECVQDMDHENMFWYRQDPGLGLRLIYFSYDVKMKEKGDIPEGYSVSREKKERFSLILESASTNQTSMYLCASSSIGTQYFGPGTRLLVL.

This clonotype was picked up many times. The rearrangement links TRBV11-1 to TRBJ2-3; D remains unclear. The V gene's germline CDR1 is SGHAT and CDR2 FQDESV (reference sequence). The length of the CDR3 is 11 residues. Between the trimmed V and J ends, which lost 5 bases and 5 bases, there was a span of 5 bases. The CDR3, as DNA: TGTGCCAGCAGCGGGGAAGATACGCAGTATTTT. It is translated as CASSGEDTQYF.

The rearrangement joins TRBV12-5 to TRBJ1-2, with TRBD1 matching 8 bases. This CDR3 has 15 amino acids. The V and J ends lost 1 base and 7 bases, in that order; junction bases with no gene match: 8. Germline V gene data show CDR1 as LGHNT and CDR2 as FRNRAP. The chain's CDR3 is CASGLALTGGSGYTF. CDR3 DNA sequence: TGTGCTAGTGGTTTGGCCCTCACAGGGGGATCTGGCTACACCTTC.

The V and J genes are TRBV12-5 and TRBJ1-5; possibly TRBD1 for D (6 bases). Deletions cut 3 bases from V and 5 bases from J, with 11 bases between. Germline V gives CDR1 LGHNT, CDR2 FRNRAP. The CDR3 consists of 14 residues. The CDR3 DNA sequence: TGTGCTAGTGGTTTAGGGGGTTACGATCAGCCCCAGCATTTT. Protein: CASGLGGYDQPQHF.

J is TRBJ2-1 and V is TRBV11-3; 12 nucleotides line up with TRBD2. Germline assignment: CDR1 SGHNT and CDR2 YENEEA. This CDR3 spans 17 amino acids. V shed 1 base and J 9 bases; nucleotides not matched to a gene: 10. CDR3 DNA: TGTGCCAGCAGCTTAGGACTAGCGGGAGACGTACAGGGTGAGCAGTTCTTC. The encoded protein is CASSLGLAGDVQGEQFF.

Many counts were recorded for this clonotype. This chain joins TRBV28 and TRBJ1-5; 8 bases align to TRBD1. The CDR3 loop spans 15 amino acids. Losses at the gene ends were 8 bases for V and 2 bases for J; bases not matched to a gene: 8. Germline loops: CDR1 MDHEN, CDR2 SYDVKM. This chain's CDR3 is CASATRGQGNQPQHF. The CDR3 coding sequence is TGTGCCAGCGCGACCAGGGGGCAAGGCAATCAGCCCCAGCATTTT.

As regards this clonotype: One end of the junction is discordant with germline, which a read error may explain. The chain is built from TRBV7-2 and TRBJ2-5; D gene ambiguous. This CDR3 comprises 12 residues. Germline V gene lookup returns CDR1 SGHTA and CDR2 FQGNSA. The CDR3, as DNA: TGTGCCAGCAGCTACGACCAAGGGACCCAGTACTTC. This sequence encodes CASSYDQGTQYF. Full variable domain (rest looked up from reference TRBV7-2 and TRBJ2-5): GAGVSQSPSNKVTEKGKDVELRCDPISGHTALYWYRQSLGQGLEFLIYFQGNSAPDKSGLPSDRFSAERTGGSVSTLTIQRTQQEDSAVYLCASSYDQGTQYFGPGTRLLVL.

Ten or more counts support this clonotype. The rearrangement links TRBV2 to TRBJ1-5, with 9 positions matching TRBD1. The CDR3 length is 15 residues. Germline lookup yields CDR1 SNHLY and CDR2 FYNNEI. With 5 bases clipped from V and 5 bases from J, the junction kept 7 bases outside the gene matches. The CDR3 coding sequence is TGTGCCAGCAGTATGGACAGGGGTTCTTATCAGCCCCAGCATTTT. This encodes CASSMDRGSYQPQHF.